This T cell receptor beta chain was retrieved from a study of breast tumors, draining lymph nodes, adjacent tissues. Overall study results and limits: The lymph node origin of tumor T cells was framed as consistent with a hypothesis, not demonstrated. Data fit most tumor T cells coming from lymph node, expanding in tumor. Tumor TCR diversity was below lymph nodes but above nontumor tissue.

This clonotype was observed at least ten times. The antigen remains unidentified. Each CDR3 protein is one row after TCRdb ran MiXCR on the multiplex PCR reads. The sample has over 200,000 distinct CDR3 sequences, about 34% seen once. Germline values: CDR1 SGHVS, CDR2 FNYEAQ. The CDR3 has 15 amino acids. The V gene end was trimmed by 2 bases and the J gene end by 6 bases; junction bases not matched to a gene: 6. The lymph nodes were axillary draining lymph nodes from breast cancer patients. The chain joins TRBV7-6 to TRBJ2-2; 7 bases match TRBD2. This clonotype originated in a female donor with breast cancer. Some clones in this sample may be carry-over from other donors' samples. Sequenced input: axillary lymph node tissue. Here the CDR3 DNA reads TGTGCCAGCAGCTTAACCACTAGCGTGCCCGGGGAGCTGTTTTTT. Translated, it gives CASSLTTSVPGELFF.